This passage covers 18 T cell receptor beta chains from one sample sequenced in a study of T cell changes during pregnancy in multiple sclerosis. The table came from immunoSEQ multiplex PCR; TCRdb's copy has only in-frame clones and leaves some out. The top ten hold around 0.8% of the sample, which has about 60,000 clones, about 90% seen once. The specimen was CD4+ T cells from peripheral blood mononuclear cells, collected in the first trimester of pregnancy. These receptors originate from a female donor with multiple sclerosis, enrolled in a pregnancy study.

V gene TRBV18 combines with J gene TRBJ1-3; 9 bases are shared with TRBD1. CDR3 length: 17 residues. V trimming: 2 bases; J trimming: 0 bases; junction bases outside the gene matches: 5. Germline V CDR1 and CDR2: KGHSH, LQKENI. In DNA form, the CDR3 reads TGTGCCAGCTCACCAGTTGGGACAGGGCTCTCTGGAAACACCATATATTTT. Residues: CASSPVGTGLSGNTIYF.

V and J are TRBV6-5 and TRBJ2-3, with 8 bases that match TRBD2. The CDR3 spans 16 residues. Germline CDR1 reads MNHEY; CDR2 reads SVGAGI. Germline trimming cut 2 bases from V and 4 bases from J; bases unmatched to any gene: 8. CDR3 amino acids: CASSYGGGPVADTQYF. CDR3 in DNA: TGTGCCAGCAGTTACGGCGGGGGGCCCGTGGCAGATACGCAGTATTTT.

The J gene is TRBJ2-2, the V gene TRBV4-1; no clear D. V dropped 1 base and J dropped 4 bases, with 10 bases sitting between them. The CDR3 contains 15 residues. Germline V gene lookup returns CDR1 MGHRA and CDR2 YSYEKL. CDR3 region: CASSQAPLSTGELFF. Here the CDR3 DNA reads TGCGCCAGCAGCCAAGCTCCACTATCCACCGGGGAGCTGTTTTTT.

The rearrangement links TRBV27 to TRBJ1-4, with no clear D. CDR3 length: 13 amino acids. Per germline, CDR1 MNHEY and CDR2 SMNVEV (reference sequence). The germline V and J ends were trimmed by 9 bases and 5 bases, with 13 bases remaining between them. The DNA for the CDR3 is TGTGCCAGTGAAGGAGTTGAAAATGAAAAACTGTTTTTT. Amino acid sequence: CASEGVENEKLFF.

The chain combines TRBV27 with TRBJ2-6, with D tentatively TRBD1 (6 bases). The CDR3 totals 16 residues. Between the trimmed V and J ends, which lost 6 bases and 0 bases, there was a span of 12 bases. Germline CDR1 is MNHEY and CDR2 is SMNVEV (reference sequence). For the CDR3, the DNA is TGTGCCAGCAGACTACGGACAGACTCTGGGGCCAACGTCCTGACTTTC. This encodes CASRLRTDSGANVLTF.

This CDR3 is CASSPPTGLGNQPQHF. The CDR3 DNA reads as TGTGCCAGCTCACCACCGACAGGGTTGGGCAATCAGCCCCAGCATTTT. The chain links TRBV18 to TRBJ1-5; 7 bases map to TRBD1. CDR3 size: 16 residues. V dropped 0 bases and J dropped 2; count of bases not matched to a gene: 4. Germline V gene sequence: CDR1 KGHSH, CDR2 LQKENI.

The chain combines TRBV7-2 with TRBJ2-3; 10 bases agree with TRBD2. Germline CDR1 reads SGHTA; CDR2 reads FQGNSA. The CDR3 extends over 16 amino acids. Trimming cost V 2 bases and J 3 bases; bases outside gene matches: 5. CDR3 nucleotides: TGTGCCAGCAGCTTACAGCGGGGGGGCAGGACAGATACGCAGTATTTT. It translates to CASSLQRGGRTDTQYF.

This rearrangement joins TRBV4-2 to TRBJ2-5; tentatively, D is TRBD2 (5 bases). CDR3 length: 16 amino acids. V was pared by 5 bases and J by 0 bases, with 16 bases between. The germline V gene has CDR1 LGHNA and CDR2 YNFKEQ. CDR3 nucleotides: TGTGCCAGCAGCTCAACCACCGGACTCTACCAAGAGACCCAGTACTTC. It specifies CASSSTTGLYQETQYF.

Here the CDR3 reads CASSPRGSYEQYF. CDR3 coding DNA: TGCGCCAGCAGCCCACGGGGCTCCTACGAGCAGTACTTC. The J gene is TRBJ2-7, the V gene TRBV5-1, with TRBD2 as a possible D gene (5 bases). The V and J ends lost 4 bases and 0 bases respectively, with 8 bases between them. The CDR3 is made up of 13 amino acids. CDR1 is SGHRS and CDR2 is YFSETQ in the germline V gene.

The V call is TRBV10-3, the J call TRBJ2-5; D is possibly TRBD1 (6 bases). The CDR3 is 14 residues long. Germline CDR1 is ENHRY and CDR2 is SYGVKD. Trimming pared 4 bases from V and 2 bases from J, leaving 11 bases between. CDR3 coding DNA: TGTGCCATCAGTGTGGACAGAACACAAGAGACCCAGTACTTC. As protein: CAISVDRTQETQYF.

This clone was counted once. The chain carries TRBV19 and TRBJ2-7; 7 bases agree with TRBD1. The trim removed 2 bases at V and 4 bases at J, leaving 8 bases unmatched. This CDR3 is 15 amino acids long. Germline loops: CDR1 LNHDA, CDR2 SQIVND (reference sequence). CDR3 region: CASSIRQGSRYEQYF. The CDR3 region has the DNA TGTGCCAGTAGTATAAGACAGGGATCTAGGTACGAGCAGTACTTC.

V is TRBV6-5 and J is TRBJ2-2, with unresolved D. Looked up from germline, CDR1 is MNHEY and CDR2 is SVGAGI. V was shortened by 6 bases and J by 4 bases, with 15 bases between the two germline ends. The length of the CDR3 is 15 residues. CDR3 sequence reads: CASRAGGLSTGELFF. DNA for the CDR3: TGTGCCAGCAGGGCAGGTGGGCTGTCCACCGGGGAGCTGTTTTTT.

V is TRBV29-1 and J is TRBJ2-3; 11 nucleotides agree with TRBD2. The CDR3 has 15 amino acids. After removal of 8 bases from V and 0 bases from J, the junction contained 7 bases not matched to a gene. The germline gives CDR1 SQVTM, CDR2 ANQGSEA. The CDR3 DNA is TGCAGCTATAGCGGGGGGGACATTAGCACAGATACGCAGTATTTT. Its translation is CSYSGGDISTDTQYF.

The CDR3 DNA follows: TGTGCCAGCAGCTCAAGACAGGGGAGAAGTGGCTACACCTTC. This encodes CASSSRQGRSGYTF. The chain uses TRBV14 and TRBJ1-2; 8 bases map to TRBD1. This CDR3 has 14 residues. V gave up 5 bases and J gave up 7 bases; unmatched junction bases: 9. Germline CDR1 SGHDN, CDR2 FVKESK.

This clone was seen a single time. The V and J genes are TRBV7-2 and TRBJ2-2; 7 bases are shared with TRBD1. With 5 bases clipped from V and 4 bases from J, the junction kept 10 bases outside the gene matches. Germline V gene sequence: CDR1 SGHTA, CDR2 FQGNSA. The CDR3 length is 16 residues. CDR3 loop: CASSLRQGAVTGELFF. Here the CDR3 DNA reads TGTGCCAGCAGCCTAAGACAGGGTGCGGTCACCGGGGAGCTGTTTTTT.

The V gene is TRBV5-1, the J gene TRBJ2-3; 9 bases fit TRBD2. Unmatched junction bases numbered 15, after V lost 5 bases and J lost 8 bases. CDR3 length: 16 residues. Germline V gene lookup returns CDR1 SGHRS and CDR2 YFSETQ. The chain's CDR3 is CASRPVAGDTGGTQYF. CDR3 in DNA: TGCGCCAGCAGACCGGTAGCGGGGGATACCGGAGGTACGCAGTATTTT. The full variable domain, its missing parts supplied by reference TRBV5-1 and TRBJ2-3, is KAGVTQTPRYLIKTRGQQVTLSCSPISGHRSVSWYQQTPGQGLQFLFEYFSETQRNKGNFPGRFSGRQFSNSRSEMNVSTLELGDSALYLCASRPVAGDTGGTQYFGPGTRLTVL.

A single count supports this clone. The chain has TRBV7-2 and TRBJ2-5, with 7 bases fitting TRBD1. With V trimmed by 5 bases and J by 4 bases, 4 bases remained unmatched. CDR1 and CDR2 (germline): SGHTA, FQGNSA. The CDR3 spans 13 residues. The CDR3 DNA follows: TGTGCCAGCAGCCACAGGGGTAGAGAGACCCAGTACTTC. It codes for CASSHRGRETQYF.

The chain joins TRBV9 to TRBJ2-2; no clear D. The CDR3 extends over 15 amino acids. The ends were cut back, 2 bases at V and 4 bases at J, with 12 bases in the middle. Germline V CDR1 and CDR2: SGDLS, YYNGEE. CDR3 loop: CASSVSIISTGELFF. Here the CDR3 DNA reads TGTGCCAGCAGCGTGTCGATCATCAGCACCGGGGAGCTGTTTTTT.